This T cell receptor (beta chain) is from a study of T cell responses to AZD1222 COVID-19 vaccine. Study results and limitations: It was only after the peak T cell response that any repertoires were sampled.

TCRdb keeps only in-frame clones here, not all; method: immunoSEQ multiplex PCR. Of about 150,000 clones listed, approximately 83% were seen once; the top ten hold around 7.8%. Germline CDR1 reads LNHNV; CDR2 reads YYDKDF (reference sequence). With 8 bases clipped from V and 4 bases from J, the junction kept 5 bases outside the gene matches. The CDR3 contains 14 residues. About this clone itself: What it recognizes is unknown.

V usage is TRBV15 and J usage is TRBJ1-6; 7 bases match TRBD1. The material sequenced was peripheral blood, taken on day 0 of AZD1222 vaccination. The sequence came from an adult in good health. CDR3 coding DNA: TGTGCCACCGGGACAGAGGTTTATAATTCACCCCTCCACTTT. The encoded protein is CATGTEVYNSPLHF.